This entry lists 17 T cell receptor beta chains sequenced from one sample in a study of cytomegalovirus exposure and HLA in healthy donors. Both 60 Vbeta primers and 13 Jbeta primers went into the PCR. TCRdb's table, derived via immunoSEQ multiplex PCR, lists solely in-frame clones and lacks some. The data show around 140,000 clones, approximately 82% seen once. Sequencing was done on a sample of PBMCs. These TCRs come from a man aged 40-49 years in good health and CMV-seronegative.

The chain recombines TRBV30 with TRBJ1-1; tentative D call: TRBD1 (5 bases). Germline V gene lookup returns CDR1 GTSNPN and CDR2 SVGIG (reference sequence). The CDR3 extends over 13 amino acids. The V gene lost 0 bases and the J gene lost 5 bases, with 10 bases spanning the gap. In nucleotides, the CDR3 is TGTGCCTGGAGTGTAGTCCGGGGGACTGAAGCTTTCTTT. This gives the protein CAWSVVRGTEAFF.

This chain uses TRBV7-2 with TRBJ1-2; D not certain. From germline, CDR1 is SGHTA and CDR2 FQGNSA. The CDR3 is 14 amino acids. V lost 1 base, J lost 1 base, and 7 bases lay in between. The CDR3 coding sequence is TGTGCCAGCAGCTTAGATGGCCTTAACTATGGCTACACCTTC. It yields the protein CASSLDGLNYGYTF.

V usage is TRBV7-3 and J usage is TRBJ2-1; weak D call: TRBD2 (7 bases). Trimming pared 2 bases from V and 9 bases from J, leaving 23 bases between. Per germline, CDR1 SGHTA and CDR2 FQGTGA. CDR3 length: 17 residues. The CDR3 spells CASSLGGRGFGGREQFF. In DNA form, the CDR3 reads TGTGCCAGCAGCTTAGGGGGGAGGGGGTTCGGGGGTCGTGAGCAGTTCTTC. Looking up the rest from reference TRBV7-3 and TRBJ2-1 gives the full variable domain: GAGVSQTPSNKVTEKGKYVELRCDPISGHTALYWYRQSLGQGPEFLIYFQGTGAADDSGLPNDRFFAVRPEGSVSTLKIQRTERGDSAVYLCASSLGGRGFGGREQFFGPGTRLTVL.

This sequence joins TRBV5-5 and TRBJ2-7, with 7 positions matching TRBD2. Germline loops: CDR1 SGHKS, CDR2 YYEKEE (reference sequence). This CDR3 is 14 amino acids long. V trimming: 5 bases; J trimming: 2 bases; junction bases outside the gene matches: 7. CDR3 sequence: CASRAFRGAYEQYF. The CDR3 DNA sequence: TGTGCCAGCAGGGCGTTTCGGGGGGCCTACGAGCAGTACTTC.

With regard to this clone: Within the sample, other DNA sequences also encode this same CDR3. V is TRBV7-2 and J is TRBJ2-3, with 7 bases fitting TRBD1. The CDR3 has 13 residues. Trimming cost V 5 bases and J 5 bases; bases outside gene matches: 4. The germline V gene encodes CDR1 SGHTA and CDR2 FQGNSA. CDR3 loop: CASSPNRGDTQYF. The CDR3 DNA follows: TGTGCCAGCAGCCCGAACAGGGGAGATACGCAGTATTTT.

The V and J genes are TRBV4-1 and TRBJ2-1; the match to TRBD2 covers 9 bases. CDR1 and CDR2 (germline): MGHRA, YSYEKL. The CDR3 has 17 amino acids. V shed 2 bases and J 4 bases; nucleotides not matched to a gene: 9. CDR3 in amino acids: CASSQRLAATQYNEQFF. The CDR3 bases are TGCGCCAGCAGCCAACGACTAGCGGCCACACAGTACAATGAGCAGTTCTTC.

The rearrangement links TRBV5-4 to TRBJ2-7; TRBD2 matches at 7 bases. CDR1 is SGHNT and CDR2 is YYREEE in the germline V gene (reference sequence). The V segment lost 1 base and the J segment 3 bases; nucleotides outside the gene matches: 7. This CDR3 region has 15 residues. The CDR3 is CASSLPTSSNYEQYF. The CDR3, as DNA: TGTGCCAGCAGCTTGCCGACTAGCTCCAACTACGAGCAGTACTTC.

The chain couples TRBV19 to TRBJ1-3; no definite D call. This CDR3 has 16 residues. In germline, CDR1 is LNHDA, CDR2 SQIVND (reference sequence). V dropped 3 bases and J dropped 0 bases, with 12 bases sitting between them. The CDR3 DNA sequence: TGTGCCAGTAGTATCGGGGTAACCTTCTCTGGAAACACCATATATTTT. This gives the protein CASSIGVTFSGNTIYF.

The V and J genes are TRBV10-3 and TRBJ2-3, with 8 bases matching TRBD2. Germline CDR1 and CDR2: ENHRY and SYGVKD. V trimming: 2 bases; J trimming: 4 bases; junction bases outside the gene matches: 8. CDR3 length: 16 residues. This CDR3 reads CAISETLAGNADTQYF. CDR3 sequence (DNA): TGTGCCATCAGTGAGACATTAGCGGGGAACGCAGATACGCAGTATTTT.

This clone was seen a handful of times. J is TRBJ1-5 and V is TRBV30; maybe TRBD1 (5 bases). The V gene's germline CDR1 is GTSNPN and CDR2 SVGIG (reference sequence). Trimming took off 3 bases at V and 2 bases at J, with 8 bases between the two ends. The CDR3 contains 13 residues. The CDR3 loop reads CAWSRAGNQPQHF. The CDR3 coding sequence is TGTGCCTGGAGCAGGGCAGGCAATCAGCCCCAGCATTTT.

The rearrangement uses TRBV6-5 and TRBJ2-1; 11 bases map to TRBD2. The ends lost 6 bases at V and 6 bases at J; junction bases unmatched: 7. Germline V gene data show CDR1 as MNHEY and CDR2 as SVGAGI. This CDR3 has 15 amino acids. CDR3 protein: CASRIPLAGVNEQFF. CDR3 nucleotides: TGTGCCAGCAGAATCCCACTAGCGGGAGTCAATGAGCAGTTCTTC.

In its sample, this clone was seen once. V usage is TRBV6-6 and J usage is TRBJ1-2, with unresolved D. Germline V CDR1 and CDR2: MNHNY, SVGAGI (reference sequence). This CDR3 contains 14 residues. The ends were cut back, 5 bases at V and 5 bases at J, with 15 bases in the middle. The CDR3 bases are TGTGCCAGCAGTCATCTTTGGGGAGATTATGGCTACACCTTC. It yields the protein CASSHLWGDYGYTF.

This clone came up a few times. V is TRBV7-9 and J is TRBJ1-4; D may be TRBD1 (6 bases). Trimming shortened V by 5 bases and J by 5 bases, and 12 bases separated the two germline ends. CDR3 length: 14 residues. CDR1 SEHNR and CDR2 FQNEAQ come from the germline V gene (reference sequence). The CDR3 DNA follows: TGTGCCAGCAGCGTACGGACAGAGAATGAAAAACTGTTTTTT. Amino acid sequence: CASSVRTENEKLFF.

The J gene is TRBJ1-5, the V gene TRBV29-1; no firm D call. CDR3 length equals 13 residues. V was cut by 5 bases and J by 4 bases, with 12 bases left in between. Per germline, CDR1 SQVTM and CDR2 ANQGSEA. The CDR3, as DNA: TGCAGCGTTTCGCTCGGGGAAAATCAGCCCCAGCATTTT. Amino acids: CSVSLGENQPQHF.

This chain links TRBV5-6 with TRBJ1-5; D is ambiguous. This CDR3 has 15 residues. V shed 0 bases and J shed 0 bases, with 7 bases lying between them. The germline CDR1 and CDR2 sequences are SGHDT and YYEEEE. The chain's CDR3 is CASSLAGYSNQPQHF. CDR3 nucleotides: TGTGCCAGCAGCTTGGCGGGGTATAGCAATCAGCCCCAGCATTTT.

The rearrangement uses TRBV2 and TRBJ2-7, with D perhaps TRBD1 (6 bases). This CDR3 spans 15 amino acids. Trimming cost V 7 bases and J 2 bases, with 18 bases left between them. Germline V gene data show CDR1 as SNHLY and CDR2 as FYNNEI. CDR3 bases: TGTGCCAGCAAACGAACAGGGTCCGCCCCCTACGAGCAGTACTTC. This translates into CASKRTGSAPYEQYF.

The chain employs TRBV5-1 and TRBJ2-7; 9 bases map to TRBD1. Per the germline V gene, CDR1 is SGHRS and CDR2 is YFSETQ. The CDR3 is 14 residues long. The V segment lost 4 bases and the J segment 9 bases; nucleotides outside the gene matches: 11. CDR3 in amino acids: CASSPSGQGGGQYF. CDR3 coding DNA: TGCGCCAGCAGCCCCTCGGGACAGGGAGGTGGGCAGTACTTC.